This TCR beta chain was documented in a study of T cell responses to AZD1222 COVID-19 vaccine (dated by TCRdb to the early 2020s). The study in broad terms: AZD1222 recipients with second doses at about 4 weeks or about 12 weeks were pooled, because spike-specific TCR depth and breadth did not differ between schedules. Trial participants were enrolled into age subgroups of 18-55, 56-69 and 70-plus years, which contained 148, 28 and 57 TCR-sequenced participants, respectively. TCR sequencing covered more than 230 trial participants: 200 to 220 given two doses of AZD1222 and 26 given two doses of MenACWY control vaccine. What the work shows at the level of the full study, not this receptor alone: Reportedly, almost half of the unique spike-specific TCRs recognized epitopes lying outside the regions that are mutated in the B.1.351 and B.1.1.7 variants. After two AZD1222 doses, spike-specific TCR breadth and depth were significantly higher than at day 0 and than in MenACWY recipients. Most participants were white British and females outnumbered males, and the authors suggested that clonal diversity may have been underestimated. Conclusions about previously exposed vaccinees are limited because only five or six AZD1222 recipients were SARS-CoV-2 seropositive at baseline. The whole spike protein was spanned by vaccine-associated CD4 TCRs, and dominant responses were seen in regions 160-218 and 743-854. The 56-69-year group was small, and its depth increase did not reach significance, likely because of low power. Because no samples from the day 14 peak response were available, repertoires could be characterized only after the peak T cell response.

The CDR3 holds 12 amino acids from the cysteine to the phenylalanine. The retained sequence is limited to the CDR3, 36 bases, with the frame set at the first base. Trimming accounts for 7 bases at V and 6 bases at J, while the number of junction bases matched to no gene is 5. The germline V gene provides CDR1 MDHEN and CDR2 SYDVKM. The time point label for this specimen denotes: baseline before first vaccination. Vaccinee samples were obtained from the UK trials COV001 and COV002, which included a single-blind randomized controlled phase 2/3 trial of AZD1222 (ChAdOx1 nCoV-19) in healthy adults. For TCRbeta chain sequencing, PBMC samples from trial participants were taken at day 0 and at day 28 after the second dose. The CDR3 regions of human TCRbeta chains were analyzed by immunosequencing. In the paper's pipeline: TCRs in the repertoires were matched against a reference library of SARS-CoV-2-specific TCRs that had been generated with the MIRA antigen-specificity platform. Breadth was defined as the fraction of unique TCRs that were SARS-CoV-2-associated. Depth was defined as the fraction of total T cells that were SARS-CoV-2-associated. Using the MIRA data, each spike-specific TCR was assigned both to the spike region to which the TCR was reactive and to a CD4 or CD8 class. Log10-transformed breadth and depth values were compared by one-way ANOVA with Sidak's multiple comparisons tests. Sourced from immuneACCESS, this table was stored by TCRdb with only in-frame sequences that have V and J called. A share of the clones is absent; for the studies checked, an unresolved V gene accounts for under half, and the remainder has no known explanation. V and J calls and clone size are those listed in that table; D and trimming were worked out from the DNA. The sample table contains just under 95,000 clones; only one count was recorded for about nine tenths of them. In total, the top ten clones hold about a tenth of the sample.

On this clone: Its antigen target is currently unknown. Within one base of it there is no much larger clone, and no base qualities were kept.

The specimen comprised peripheral blood, sampled on day 0 of AZD1222 vaccination. The sequence was obtained from an adult in good health. The chain employs TRBV28 and TRBJ1-2; a stretch of 7 junction bases matches TRBD1. The nucleotide sequence is given as TGTGCCAGCACCGACAGGGAGAATGGCTACACCTTC. This encodes CASTDRENGYTF.